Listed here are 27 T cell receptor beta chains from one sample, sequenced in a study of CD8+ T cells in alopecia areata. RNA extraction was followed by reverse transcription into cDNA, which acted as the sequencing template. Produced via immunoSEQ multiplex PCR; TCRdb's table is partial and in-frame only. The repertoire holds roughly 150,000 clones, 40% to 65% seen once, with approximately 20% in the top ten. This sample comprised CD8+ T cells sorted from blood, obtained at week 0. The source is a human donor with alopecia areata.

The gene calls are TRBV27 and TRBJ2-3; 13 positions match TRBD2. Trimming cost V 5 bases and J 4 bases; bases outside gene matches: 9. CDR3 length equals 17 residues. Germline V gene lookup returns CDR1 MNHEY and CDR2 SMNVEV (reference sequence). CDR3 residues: CASSPLLAGGQSDTQYF. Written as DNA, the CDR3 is TGTGCCAGCAGTCCATTACTAGCGGGGGGGCAGTCAGATACGCAGTATTTT.

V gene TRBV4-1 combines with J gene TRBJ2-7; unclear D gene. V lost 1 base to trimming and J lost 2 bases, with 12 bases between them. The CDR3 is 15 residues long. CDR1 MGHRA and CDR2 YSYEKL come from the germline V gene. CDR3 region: CASSQVLTSPYEQYF. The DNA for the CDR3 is TGCGCCAGCAGCCAAGTGTTAACCTCCCCCTACGAGCAGTACTTC.

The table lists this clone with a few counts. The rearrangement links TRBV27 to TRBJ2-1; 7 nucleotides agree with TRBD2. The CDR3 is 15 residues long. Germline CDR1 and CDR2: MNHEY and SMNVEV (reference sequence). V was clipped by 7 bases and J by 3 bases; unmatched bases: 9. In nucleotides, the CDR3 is TGTGCCAGCAAAAATCAGCGGGACTTCTACAATGAGCAGTTCTTC. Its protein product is CASKNQRDFYNEQFF.

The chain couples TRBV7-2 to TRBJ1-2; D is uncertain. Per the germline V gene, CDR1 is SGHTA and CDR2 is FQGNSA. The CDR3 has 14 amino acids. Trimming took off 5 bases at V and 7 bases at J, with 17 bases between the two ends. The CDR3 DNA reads TGTGCCAGCAGCCCCTTTGAAGAGTCTGGTGGCTACACCTTC. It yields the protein CASSPFEESGGYTF.

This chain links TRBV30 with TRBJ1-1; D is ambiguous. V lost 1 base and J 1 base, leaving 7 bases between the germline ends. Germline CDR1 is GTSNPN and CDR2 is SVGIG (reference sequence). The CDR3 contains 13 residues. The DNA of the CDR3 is TGTGCCTGGAGTGAAGTAGCGAACACTGAAGCTTTCTTT. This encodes CAWSEVANTEAFF.

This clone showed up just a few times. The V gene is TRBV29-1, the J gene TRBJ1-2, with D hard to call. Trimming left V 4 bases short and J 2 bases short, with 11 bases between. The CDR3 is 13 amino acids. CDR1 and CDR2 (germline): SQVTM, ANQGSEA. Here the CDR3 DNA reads TGCAGCGTTGGACCCGGGGTAAACTATGGCTACACCTTC. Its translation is CSVGPGVNYGYTF.

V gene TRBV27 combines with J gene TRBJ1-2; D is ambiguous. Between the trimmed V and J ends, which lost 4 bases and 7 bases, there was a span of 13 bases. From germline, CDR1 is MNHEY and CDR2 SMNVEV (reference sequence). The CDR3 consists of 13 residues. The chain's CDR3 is CASSYNLGSGYTF. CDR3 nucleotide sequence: TGTGCCAGCAGTTATAATCTCGGCAGTGGCTACACCTTC.

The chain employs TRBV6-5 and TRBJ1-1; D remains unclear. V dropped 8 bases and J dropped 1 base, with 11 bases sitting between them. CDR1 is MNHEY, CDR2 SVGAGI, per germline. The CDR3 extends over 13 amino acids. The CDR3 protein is CASRLNRNTEAFF. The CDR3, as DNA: TGTGCCAGCCGTCTAAATCGGAACACTGAAGCTTTCTTT.

DNA for the CDR3: TGTGCCAGCAGTCCCTTCGGGACAGGGAACACTGAAGCTTTCTTT. This sequence encodes CASSPFGTGNTEAFF. V and J are TRBV27 and TRBJ1-1, with 8 bases aligning to TRBD1. This CDR3 is built from 15 residues. CDR1 is MNHEY and CDR2 is SMNVEV in the germline V gene (reference sequence). V shed 5 bases, J shed 1 base, and the junction held 6 bases outside the gene matches.

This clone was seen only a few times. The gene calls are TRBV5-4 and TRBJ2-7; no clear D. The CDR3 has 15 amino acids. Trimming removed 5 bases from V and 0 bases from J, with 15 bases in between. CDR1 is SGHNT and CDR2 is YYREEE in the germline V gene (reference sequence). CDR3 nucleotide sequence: TGTGCCAGCAGTGAGGACGGGCGCCACTCCTACGAGCAGTACTTC. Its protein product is CASSEDGRHSYEQYF. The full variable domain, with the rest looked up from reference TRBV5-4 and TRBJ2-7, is ETGVTQSPTHLIKTRGQQVTLRCSSQSGHNTVSWYQQALGQGPQFIFQYYREEENGRGNFPPRFSGLQFPNYSSELNVNALELDDSALYLCASSEDGRHSYEQYFGPGTRLTVT.

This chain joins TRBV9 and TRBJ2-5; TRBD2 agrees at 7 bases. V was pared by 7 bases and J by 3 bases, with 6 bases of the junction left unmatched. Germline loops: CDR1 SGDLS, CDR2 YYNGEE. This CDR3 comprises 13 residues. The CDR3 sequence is CASRASGEETQYF. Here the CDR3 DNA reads TGTGCCAGCCGGGCTAGCGGTGAAGAGACCCAGTACTTC.

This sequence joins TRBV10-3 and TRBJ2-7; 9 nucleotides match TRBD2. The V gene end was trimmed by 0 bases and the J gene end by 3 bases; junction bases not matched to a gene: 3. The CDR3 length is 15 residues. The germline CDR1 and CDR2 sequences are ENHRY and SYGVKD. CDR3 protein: CAISESSGGNYEQYF. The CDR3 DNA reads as TGTGCCATCAGTGAGTCTAGCGGGGGCAACTACGAGCAGTACTTC.

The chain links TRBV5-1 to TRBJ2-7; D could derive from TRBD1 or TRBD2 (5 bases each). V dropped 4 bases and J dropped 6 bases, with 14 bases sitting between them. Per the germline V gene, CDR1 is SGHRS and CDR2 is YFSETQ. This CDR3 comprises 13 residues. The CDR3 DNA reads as TGCGCCAGCAGCCCCGAGGGGAATAGCGAGCAGTACTTC. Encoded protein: CASSPEGNSEQYF.

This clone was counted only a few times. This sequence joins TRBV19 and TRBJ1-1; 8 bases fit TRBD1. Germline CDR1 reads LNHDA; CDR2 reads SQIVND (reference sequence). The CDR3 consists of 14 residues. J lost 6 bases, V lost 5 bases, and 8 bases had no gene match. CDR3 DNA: TGTGCCAGTAGTTCGGACAGGGATCGGTCTGAAGCTTTCTTT. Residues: CASSSDRDRSEAFF.

CDR3 protein: CASTFVWEGNTEAFF. CDR3 coding DNA: TGTGCCAGCACCTTTGTCTGGGAAGGTAACACTGAAGCTTTCTTT. The rearrangement joins TRBV6-6 to TRBJ1-1; no clear D. The CDR3 length is 15 residues. CDR1 is MNHNY, CDR2 SVGAGI, per germline (reference sequence). The V and J ends lost 7 bases and 2 bases respectively, with 17 bases between them.

The CDR3 DNA reads as TGCAGCGTTGAAGAAATGGGAAGGGGCACAGATACGCAGTATTTT. The encoded protein is CSVEEMGRGTDTQYF. J is TRBJ2-3 and V is TRBV29-1; D unresolved. V was clipped by 0 bases and J by 1 base, with 11 bases between them. The germline gives CDR1 SQVTM, CDR2 ANQGSEA. The CDR3 covers 15 residues.

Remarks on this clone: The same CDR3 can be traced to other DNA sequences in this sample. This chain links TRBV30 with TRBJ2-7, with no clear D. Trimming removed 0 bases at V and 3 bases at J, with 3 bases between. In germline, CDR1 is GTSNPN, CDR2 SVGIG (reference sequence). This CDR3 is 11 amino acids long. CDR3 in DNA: TGTGCCTGGAGTGTAGACTACGAGCAGTACTTC. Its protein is CAWSVDYEQYF. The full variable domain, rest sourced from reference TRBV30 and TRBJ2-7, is SQTIHQWPATLVQPVGSPLSLECTVEGTSNPNLYWYRQAAGRGLQLLFYSVGIGQISSEVPQNLSASRPQDRQFILSSKKLLLSDSGFYLCAWSVDYEQYFGPGTRLTVT.

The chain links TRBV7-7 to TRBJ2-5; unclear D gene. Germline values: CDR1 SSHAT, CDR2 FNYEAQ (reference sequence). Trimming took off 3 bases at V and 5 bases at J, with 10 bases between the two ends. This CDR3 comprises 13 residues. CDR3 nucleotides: TGTGCCAGCAGCTTGTCCCCCGCGGAGACCCAGTACTTC. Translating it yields CASSLSPAETQYF.

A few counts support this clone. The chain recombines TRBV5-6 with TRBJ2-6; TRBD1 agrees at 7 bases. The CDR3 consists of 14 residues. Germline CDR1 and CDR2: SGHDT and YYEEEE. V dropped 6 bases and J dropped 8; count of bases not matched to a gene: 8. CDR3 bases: TGTGCCAGCACAGACAGGGATAGGTCCAACGTCCTGACTTTC. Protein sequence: CASTDRDRSNVLTF.

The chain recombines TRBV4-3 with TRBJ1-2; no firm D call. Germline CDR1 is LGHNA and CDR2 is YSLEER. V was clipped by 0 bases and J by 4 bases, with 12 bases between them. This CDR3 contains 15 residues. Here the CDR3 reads CASSQEPGASYGYTF. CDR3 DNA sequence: TGCGCCAGCAGCCAAGAACCGGGCGCGTCCTATGGCTACACCTTC.

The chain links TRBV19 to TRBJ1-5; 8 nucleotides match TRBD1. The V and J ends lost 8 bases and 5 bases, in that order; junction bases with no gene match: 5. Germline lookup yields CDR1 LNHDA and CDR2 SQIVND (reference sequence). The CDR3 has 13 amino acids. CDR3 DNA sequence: TGTGCCAGTCAGGGGGCTAGGGATCAGCCCCAGCATTTT. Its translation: CASQGARDQPQHF.

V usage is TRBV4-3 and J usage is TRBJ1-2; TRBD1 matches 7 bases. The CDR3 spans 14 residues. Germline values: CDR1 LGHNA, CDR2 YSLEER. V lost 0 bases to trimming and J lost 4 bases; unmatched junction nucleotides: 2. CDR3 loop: CASSQDSGGYGYTF. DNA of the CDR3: TGCGCCAGCAGCCAAGATTCAGGGGGCTATGGCTACACCTTC.

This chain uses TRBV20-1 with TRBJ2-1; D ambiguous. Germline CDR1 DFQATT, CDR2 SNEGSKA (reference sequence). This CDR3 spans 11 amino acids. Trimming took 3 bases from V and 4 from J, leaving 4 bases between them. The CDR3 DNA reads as TGCAGTGCTAGCAGTTACAATGAGCAGTTCTTC. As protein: CSASSYNEQFF.

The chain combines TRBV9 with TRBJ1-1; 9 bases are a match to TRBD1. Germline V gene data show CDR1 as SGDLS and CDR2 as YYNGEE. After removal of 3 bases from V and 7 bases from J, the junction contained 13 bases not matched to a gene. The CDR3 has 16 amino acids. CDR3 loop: CASSAGGTGSLIEAFF. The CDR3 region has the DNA TGTGCCAGCAGCGCGGGAGGGACAGGGTCCCTCATTGAAGCTTTCTTT. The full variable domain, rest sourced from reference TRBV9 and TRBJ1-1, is DSGVTQTPKHLITATGQRVTLRCSPRSGDLSVYWYQQSLDQGLQFLIQYYNGEERAKGNILERFSAQQFPDLHSELNLSSLELGDSALYFCASSAGGTGSLIEAFFGQGTRLTVV.

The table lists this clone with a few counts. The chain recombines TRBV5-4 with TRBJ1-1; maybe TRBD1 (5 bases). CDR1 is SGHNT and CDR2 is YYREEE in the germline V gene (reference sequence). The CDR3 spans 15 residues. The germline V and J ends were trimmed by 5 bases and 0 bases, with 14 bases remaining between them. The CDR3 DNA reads TGTGCCAGCAGTGGACGCGAGGGGATGAACACTGAAGCTTTCTTT. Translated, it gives CASSGREGMNTEAFF.

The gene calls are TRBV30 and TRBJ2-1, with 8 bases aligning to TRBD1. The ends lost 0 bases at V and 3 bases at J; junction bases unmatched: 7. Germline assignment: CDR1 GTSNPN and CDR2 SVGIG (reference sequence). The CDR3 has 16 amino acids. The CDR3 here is CAWSVPSGGFYNEQFF. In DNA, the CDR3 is TGTGCCTGGAGTGTACCATCAGGGGGCTTCTACAATGAGCAGTTCTTC. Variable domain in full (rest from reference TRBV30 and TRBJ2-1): SQTIHQWPATLVQPVGSPLSLECTVEGTSNPNLYWYRQAAGRGLQLLFYSVGIGQISSEVPQNLSASRPQDRQFILSSKKLLLSDSGFYLCAWSVPSGGFYNEQFFGPGTRLTVL.

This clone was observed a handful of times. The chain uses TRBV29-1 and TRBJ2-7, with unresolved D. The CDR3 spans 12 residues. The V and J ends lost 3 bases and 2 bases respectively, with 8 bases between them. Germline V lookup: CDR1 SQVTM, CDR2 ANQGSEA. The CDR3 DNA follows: TGCAGCGTTGAGTTGGAGACCTACGAGCAGTACTTC. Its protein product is CSVELETYEQYF.